Below, one T cell receptor beta chain is given with its context. What it binds is not known. The TCR beta CDR3 regions underwent amplification using RNA transcripts as the source. Initially, a first-round RT-PCR of the TCR CDR3 employed the HTBI primer set. From the multiplex PCR reads, TCRdb called clonotypes with MiXCR, one entry per CDR3 protein. The sample consists of hundreds of thousands of distinct CDR3 sequences, over 11% of them appearing once. J was trimmed by 3 bases and V by 7 bases; bases with no gene match: 8. In germline, CDR1 is LNHDA, CDR2 SQIVND (reference sequence). This CDR3 is 14 amino acids long. These data are taken from a study of T cells in Graves' hyperthyroidism and ophthalmopathy. Overall study context: Peripheral blood sampling occurred at initial diagnosis, before any treatment.

Overall study results and limits: Most clonotypes expanded in the thyroid (above 0.001) were also present in blood.

Ophthalmopathy cases scored 3 or more on the Clinical Activity Score and 4 or more on NOSPECS grade, with duration below 3 months. On the basis of clinical symptoms, serum thyroxine and TRAb, thyroid ultrasound and orbital computed tomography, diagnoses were made. Sequenced sample: blood. The V call is TRBV19, the J call TRBJ2-7, with 8 bases that match TRBD2. This clonotype was obtained from a man aged 50 to 60 with Graves' ophthalmopathy. The CDR3 sequence: CASTPGLDVYEQYF. The CDR3 bases are TGTGCCAGTACTCCGGGACTAGACGTCTACGAGCAGTACTTC.